This TCR beta chain was sequenced in a study of early T cells in non-severe SARS-CoV-2 infection. The CDR3 has 14 residues. The V gene lost 5 bases and the J gene lost 8 bases, with 15 bases spanning the gap. Germline V gene data show CDR1 as MNHEY and CDR2 as SMNVEV (reference sequence). Individually, cDNA molecules had unique molecular identifiers attached to them. In TCRdb, the 5' RACE reads were re-called with MiXCR into one record per CDR3 protein. The sample consists of approximately 69,000 distinct CDR3 sequences, 10% to 15% of them appearing once. The source material was whole blood. The genes are TRBV27 and TRBJ1-4; D is possibly TRBD1 (5 bases). The source is an adult who was a healthcare worker with PCR-confirmed SARS-CoV-2 infection or an uninfected control (not recorded which). Here the CDR3 reads CASSPLGLREKLFF. CDR3 coding DNA: TGTGCCAGCAGTCCTCTGGGGCTGAGGGAAAAACTGTTTTTT. Full variable domain (remainder filled in from reference TRBV27 and TRBJ1-4): EAQVTQNPRYLITVTGKKLTVTCSQNMNHEYMSWYRQDPGLGLRQIYYSMNVEVTDKGDVPEGYKVSRKEKRNFPLILESPSPNQTSLYFCASSPLGLREKLFFGSGTQLSVL.